The 15 T cell receptor beta chains presented below share a single source sample, sequenced in a study of blood T cell repertoires in COVID-19. The method was immunoSEQ multiplex PCR; TCRdb's version includes in-frame clones alone and lacks a portion of them. The sample includes 150,000 to 200,000 clones, about 80% seen only once; the top ten take more than 10%. Sequencing used PBMCs or T cells enriched from blood (not recorded which). These receptors were collected from a man aged 50 or older who had recovered from COVID-19.

This clone was seen a few times. J is TRBJ1-6 and V is TRBV6-5; possibly TRBD1 for D (6 bases). The CDR3 runs to 13 residues. The germline V gene has CDR1 MNHEY and CDR2 SVGAGI. Trimming took 8 bases from V and 7 from J, leaving 12 bases between them. The CDR3 loop is CASRTDGNSPLHF. As DNA, the CDR3 is TGTGCCAGCCGGACAGACGGAAATTCACCCCTCCACTTT.

This clone came up a few times. The CDR3 DNA sequence: TGTGCCAGCAGTTTCCGCGGGATCCAAGAGACCCAGTACTTC. Translation gives CASSFRGIQETQYF. V usage is TRBV27 and J usage is TRBJ2-5, with D perhaps TRBD2 (6 bases). Germline V gives CDR1 MNHEY, CDR2 SMNVEV (reference sequence). Trimming pared 3 bases from V and 1 base from J, leaving 9 bases between. This CDR3 spans 14 amino acids.

The gene calls are TRBV4-1 and TRBJ1-5, with D hard to call. The CDR3 has 14 amino acids. Germline CDR1 reads MGHRA; CDR2 reads YSYEKL. V lost 0 bases to trimming and J lost 0 bases, with 3 bases between them. CDR3 nucleotide sequence: TGCGCCAGCAGCCAAGATTATAGCAATCAGCCCCAGCATTTT. Translation gives CASSQDYSNQPQHF.

J is TRBJ2-3 and V is TRBV9; D is perhaps TRBD2 (6 bases). V lost 0 bases, J lost 0 bases, and 11 bases lay in between. The CDR3 has 16 amino acids. The V gene's germline CDR1 is SGDLS and CDR2 YYNGEE. The CDR3 bases are TGTGCCAGCAGCGTAGAGGCGGGGATTAGCACAGATACGCAGTATTTT. Its protein product is CASSVEAGISTDTQYF.

The gene calls are TRBV5-4 and TRBJ2-7; 9 nucleotides agree with TRBD1. The germline gives CDR1 SGHNT, CDR2 YYREEE (reference sequence). V gave up 4 bases and J gave up 7 bases; unmatched junction bases: 3. The CDR3 length is 12 residues. The CDR3 region is CASSADRGEQYF. Written as DNA, the CDR3 is TGTGCCAGCAGCGCAGACAGGGGGGAGCAGTACTTC.

V usage is TRBV21-1 and J usage is TRBJ1-6; the table's D call, TRBD1, was not checked against the DNA. TRBV21-1 is recorded as a pseudogene. The length of the CDR3 is 18 residues. CDR3 region: CASSKERTGTNYNSPLHF. For the CDR3, the DNA is TGTGCCAGCAGCAAAGAACGGACAGGGACTAACTATAATTCACCCCTCCACTTT.

This chain joins TRBV7-2 and TRBJ1-1; unclear D gene. The CDR3 extends over 14 amino acids. Trimming pared 5 bases from V and 2 bases from J, leaving 12 bases between. CDR1 is SGHTA and CDR2 is FQGNSA in the germline V gene. The CDR3 DNA is TGTGCCAGCAGCATCCTCCGAGCCAACACTGAAGCTTTCTTT. It encodes CASSILRANTEAFF.

This clone showed up just once. The chain is built from TRBV20-1 and TRBJ1-5, with a possible D match to TRBD1 (5 bases). Germline loops: CDR1 DFQATT, CDR2 SNEGSKA (reference sequence). CDR3 size: 13 residues. Trimming removed 3 bases from V and 4 bases from J, with 10 bases in between. The DNA of the CDR3 is TGCAGTGCTAGTGGGGCGCCTAATCAGCCCCAGCATTTT. Translated: CSASGAPNQPQHF.

The chain uses TRBV3-1 (or the pseudogene TRBV3-2) and TRBJ1-1, with TRBD1 as a possible D gene (5 bases). The CDR3 loop spans 13 amino acids. CDR1 LGHDT and CDR2 YNNKEL come from the germline V gene (reference sequence). V was trimmed by 4 bases and J by 1 base, leaving 7 bases between them. Written as DNA, the CDR3 is TGTGCCAGCAGCCCCGGGGGGAACACTGAAGCTTTCTTT. Translated, it gives CASSPGGNTEAFF.

This chain links TRBV7-9 with TRBJ1-1, with TRBD1 matching 11 bases. Germline CDR1 reads SEHNR; CDR2 reads FQNEAQ (reference sequence). This CDR3 comprises 14 residues. V shed 5 bases and J 5 bases; nucleotides not matched to a gene: 4. Here the CDR3 reads CASSARDRGTEAFF. In nucleotides, the CDR3 is TGTGCCAGCAGCGCCCGGGACAGGGGGACTGAAGCTTTCTTT.

This sequence joins TRBV5-8 and TRBJ1-2; 10 positions agree with TRBD1. This CDR3 has 16 residues. V shed 0 bases, J shed 5 bases, and the junction held 7 bases outside the gene matches. Germline V gene lookup returns CDR1 SGHTS and CDR2 YDEGEE. As DNA, the CDR3 is TGTGCCAGCAGCTTGGATGGCGGGACAGGGGCTTATGGCTACACCTTC. Translation: CASSLDGGTGAYGYTF. Using reference TRBV5-8 and TRBJ1-2 for the parts outside the CDR3, the full variable domain is EAGVTQSPTHLIKTRGQQATLRCSPISGHTSVYWYQQALGLGLQFLLWYDEGEERNRGNFPPRFSGRQFPNYSSELNVNALELEDSALYLCASSLDGGTGAYGYTFGSGTRLTVV.

J is TRBJ1-2 and V is TRBV6-5; D possibly corresponds to TRBD1 (5 bases). Germline loops: CDR1 MNHEY, CDR2 SVGAGI. Trimming pared 6 bases from V and 4 bases from J, leaving 12 bases between. CDR3 length: 13 residues. The DNA of the CDR3 is TGTGCCAGCAGAAAACAGGAGAGCTATGGCTACACCTTC. It yields the protein CASRKQESYGYTF.

This chain links TRBV9 with TRBJ2-2, with D possibly being TRBD1 (5 bases). With 0 bases removed from V and 7 bases from J, the gap between germline ends came to 13 bases. CDR1 is SGDLS and CDR2 is YYNGEE in the germline V gene. There are 15 residues in the CDR3. The CDR3 spells CASSVAPRAGGELFF. CDR3 bases: TGTGCCAGCAGCGTAGCTCCCAGGGCCGGCGGGGAGCTGTTTTTT.

The table lists this clone with a count of one. The chain uses TRBV18 and TRBJ2-1, with TRBD1 as a possible D gene (5 bases). The germline V and J ends were trimmed by 3 bases and 0 bases, with 9 bases remaining between them. This CDR3 comprises 15 residues. CDR1 is KGHSH and CDR2 is LQKENI in the germline V gene. CDR3 in DNA: TGTGCCAGCTCACCGGGGCAGCTCTCCTACAATGAGCAGTTCTTC. This gives the protein CASSPGQLSYNEQFF. Full variable domain (missing parts from reference TRBV18 and TRBJ2-1): NAGVMQNPRHLVRRRGQEARLRCSPMKGHSHVYWYRQLPEEGLKFMVYLQKENIIDESGMPKERFSAEFPKEGPSILRIQQVVRGDSAAYFCASSPGQLSYNEQFFGPGTRLTVL.

The rearrangement uses TRBV6-5 and TRBJ2-3; D is ambiguous. V was clipped by 7 bases and J by 3 bases, with 11 bases between them. The CDR3 loop spans 13 amino acids. Per germline, CDR1 MNHEY and CDR2 SVGAGI. The CDR3 reads CASTGWMTDTQYF. In DNA form, the CDR3 reads TGTGCCAGCACCGGGTGGATGACAGATACGCAGTATTTT.